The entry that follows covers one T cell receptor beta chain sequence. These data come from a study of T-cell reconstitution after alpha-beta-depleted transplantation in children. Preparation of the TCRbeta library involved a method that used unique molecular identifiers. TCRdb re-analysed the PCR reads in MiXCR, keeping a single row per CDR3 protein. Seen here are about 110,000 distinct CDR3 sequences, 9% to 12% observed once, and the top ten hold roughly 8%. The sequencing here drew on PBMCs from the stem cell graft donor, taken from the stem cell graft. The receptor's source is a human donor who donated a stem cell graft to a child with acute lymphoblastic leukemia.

The CDR3 nucleotides are TGTGCCAGTGGGACTCCGGGACAGAACCAGCCCCAGCATTTT. Protein product: CASGTPGQNQPQHF. This chain links TRBV19 with TRBJ1-5, with 7 bases identical to TRBD1. This CDR3 is 14 amino acids long. CDR1 and CDR2 from the germline V gene are LNHDA and SQIVND (reference sequence). V was pared by 8 bases and J by 7 bases, with 11 bases of the junction left unmatched.